Shown below are 5 T cell receptor beta chains from a single sample sequenced in a study of OX40 agonist ivuxolimab in advanced cancers. The data were produced by immunoSEQ multiplex PCR, yet TCRdb's version contains in-frame clones alone and is incomplete. Of roughly 70,000 clones listed, roughly four fifths are singletons. Sequences were derived from CD4+ or CD8+ T cells sorted from blood, sampled in a trial of the OX40 agonist ivuxolimab. The receptors here all came from an adult with an advanced solid tumor such as melanoma, head and neck, liver or kidney cancer.

The chain employs TRBV2 and TRBJ2-3; tentatively, D is TRBD1 or TRBD2 (6 bases each). V was trimmed by 6 bases and J by 0 bases, leaving 16 bases between them. This CDR3 has 16 amino acids. Per the germline V gene, CDR1 is SNHLY and CDR2 is FYNNEI. The CDR3 loop is CASRNGGPRSTDTQYF. In DNA form, the CDR3 reads TGTGCCAGCAGGAACGGGGGCCCTCGAAGCACAGATACGCAGTATTTT.

V gene TRBV5-1 combines with J gene TRBJ2-2, with D unclear. Per germline, CDR1 SGHRS and CDR2 YFSETQ. The CDR3 is 16 residues long. Trimming left V 1 base short and J 2 bases short, with 12 bases between. The CDR3 region is CASSLLLRTNTGELFF. The CDR3 DNA reads TGCGCCAGCAGCTTGCTTCTCAGGACCAACACCGGGGAGCTGTTTTTT. The variable domain in full, with the rest retrieved from reference TRBV5-1 and TRBJ2-2, is KAGVTQTPRYLIKTRGQQVTLSCSPISGHRSVSWYQQTPGQGLQFLFEYFSETQRNKGNFPGRFSGRQFSNSRSEMNVSTLELGDSALYLCASSLLLRTNTGELFFGEGSRLTVL.

The V and J genes are TRBV19 and TRBJ2-4, with TRBD1 matching 7 bases. Germline lookup yields CDR1 LNHDA and CDR2 SQIVND (reference sequence). This CDR3 comprises 15 residues. J gave up 0 bases and V 3 bases, and 2 bases lay outside the gene matches. The CDR3 sequence is CASSMRGLAKNIQYF. CDR3 bases: TGTGCCAGTAGTATGAGGGGGCTAGCCAAAAACATTCAGTACTTC.

The chain links TRBV4-1 to TRBJ2-3, with D possibly being TRBD1 (6 bases). Germline V CDR1 and CDR2: MGHRA, YSYEKL. The CDR3 loop spans 16 amino acids. With 1 base removed from V and 0 bases from J, the gap between germline ends came to 11 bases. The CDR3 DNA reads as TGCGCCAGCAGCCAAGTGGGGGCTGGCAGCACAGATACGCAGTATTTT. Encoded protein: CASSQVGAGSTDTQYF.

This clone was detected a few times. The chain uses TRBV19 and TRBJ2-7; 7 bases are a match to TRBD2. CDR3 length: 13 amino acids. J lost 5 bases, V lost 5 bases, and 6 bases had no gene match. Germline lookup yields CDR1 LNHDA and CDR2 SQIVND (reference sequence). CDR3 DNA sequence: TGTGCCAGTAGTCAGGGCGCGGGAGACGAGCAGTACTTC. Encoded protein: CASSQGAGDEQYF.